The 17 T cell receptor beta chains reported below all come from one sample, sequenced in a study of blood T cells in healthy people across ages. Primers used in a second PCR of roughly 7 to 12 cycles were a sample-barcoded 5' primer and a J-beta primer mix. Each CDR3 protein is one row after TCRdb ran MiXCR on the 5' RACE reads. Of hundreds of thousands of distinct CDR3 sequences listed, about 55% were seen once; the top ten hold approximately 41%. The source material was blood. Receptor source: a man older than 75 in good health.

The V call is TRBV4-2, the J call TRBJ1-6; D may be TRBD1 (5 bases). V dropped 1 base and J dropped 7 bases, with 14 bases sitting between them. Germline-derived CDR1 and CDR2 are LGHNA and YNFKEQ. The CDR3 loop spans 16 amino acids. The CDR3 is CASSQAVVGTNSPLHF. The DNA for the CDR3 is TGTGCCAGCAGCCAAGCGGTGGTAGGGACCAATTCACCCCTCCACTTT.

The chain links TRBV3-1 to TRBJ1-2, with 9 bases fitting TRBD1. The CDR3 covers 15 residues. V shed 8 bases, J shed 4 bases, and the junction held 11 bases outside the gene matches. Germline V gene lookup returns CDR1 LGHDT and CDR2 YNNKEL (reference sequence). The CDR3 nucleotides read TGTGCCAGCGGGCCTACAGGGGGCGATGGCTATGGCTACACCTTC. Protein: CASGPTGGDGYGYTF.

For the CDR3, the DNA is TGTGCCAGCCGGTGGGTAGCCGGGAGGGCAATTGGGCAGTTCTTC. Its translation: CASRWVAGRAIGQFF. The rearrangement links TRBV21-1 to TRBJ2-1; TRBD2, the table's D call, lacks a check against the DNA. TRBV21-1 is assigned pseudogene status. This CDR3 region has 15 residues.

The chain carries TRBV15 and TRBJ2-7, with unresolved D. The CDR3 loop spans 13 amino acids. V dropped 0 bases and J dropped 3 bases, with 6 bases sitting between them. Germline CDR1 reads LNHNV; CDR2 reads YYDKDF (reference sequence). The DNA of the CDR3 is TGTGCCACCAGCAGAGATAAGGGCTACGAGCAGTACTTC. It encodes CATSRDKGYEQYF.

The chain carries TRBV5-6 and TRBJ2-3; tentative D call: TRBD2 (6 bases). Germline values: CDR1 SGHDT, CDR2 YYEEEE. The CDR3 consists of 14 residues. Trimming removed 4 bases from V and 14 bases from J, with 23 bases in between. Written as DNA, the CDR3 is TGTGCCAGCAGCACTCCCGGGGGAGGCAGATACGCGTATTTT. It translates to CASSTPGGGRYAYF.

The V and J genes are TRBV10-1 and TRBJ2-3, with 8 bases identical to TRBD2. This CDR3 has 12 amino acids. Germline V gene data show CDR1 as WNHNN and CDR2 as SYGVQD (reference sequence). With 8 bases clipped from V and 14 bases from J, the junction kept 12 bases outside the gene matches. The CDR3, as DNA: TGCGCCAGCGCGGGAGGTAGCGGATACGCGTATTTT. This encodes CASAGGSGYAYF.

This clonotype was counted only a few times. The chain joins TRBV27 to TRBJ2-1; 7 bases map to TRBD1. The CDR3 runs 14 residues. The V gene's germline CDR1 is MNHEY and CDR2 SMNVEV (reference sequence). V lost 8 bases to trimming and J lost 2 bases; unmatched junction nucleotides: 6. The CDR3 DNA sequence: TGTGCCAGCGCCCGGGACAGCACCTACAATGAGCAGTTCTTC. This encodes CASARDSTYNEQFF.

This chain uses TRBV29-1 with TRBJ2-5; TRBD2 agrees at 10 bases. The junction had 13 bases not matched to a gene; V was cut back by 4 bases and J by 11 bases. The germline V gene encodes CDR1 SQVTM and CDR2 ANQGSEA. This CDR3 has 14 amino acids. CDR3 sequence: CSVVGLAGDSGQYF. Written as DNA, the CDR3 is TGCAGCGTTGTCGGTCTAGCGGGAGATTCTGGGCAGTACTTC.

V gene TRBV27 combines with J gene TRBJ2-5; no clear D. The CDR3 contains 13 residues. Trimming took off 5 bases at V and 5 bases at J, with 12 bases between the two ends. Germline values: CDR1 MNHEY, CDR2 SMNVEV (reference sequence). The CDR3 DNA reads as TGTGCCAGCAGTACTTTCGATGCGGAGACCCAGTACTTC. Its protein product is CASSTFDAETQYF.

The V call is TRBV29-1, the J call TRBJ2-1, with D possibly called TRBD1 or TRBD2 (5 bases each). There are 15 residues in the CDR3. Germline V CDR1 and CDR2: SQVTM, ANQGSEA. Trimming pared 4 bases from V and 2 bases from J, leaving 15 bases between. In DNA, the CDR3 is TGCAGCGTTGCAGGGACGCCCCTAGCCTACAATGAGCAGTTCTTC. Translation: CSVAGTPLAYNEQFF.

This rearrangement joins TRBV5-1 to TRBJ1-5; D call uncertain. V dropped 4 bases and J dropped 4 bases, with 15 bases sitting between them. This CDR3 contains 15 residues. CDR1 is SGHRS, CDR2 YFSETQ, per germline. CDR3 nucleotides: TGCGCCAGCAGCGAAAGACCCGGGCCAAATCAGCCCCAGCATTTT. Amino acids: CASSERPGPNQPQHF.

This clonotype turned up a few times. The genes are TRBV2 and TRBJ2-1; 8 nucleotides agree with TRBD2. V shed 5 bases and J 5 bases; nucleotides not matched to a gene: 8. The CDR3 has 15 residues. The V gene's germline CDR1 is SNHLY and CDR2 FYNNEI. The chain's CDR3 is CASSWTSRGHNEQFF. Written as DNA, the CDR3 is TGTGCCAGCAGTTGGACTAGCAGAGGCCACAATGAGCAGTTCTTC.

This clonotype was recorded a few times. CDR3 in DNA: TGCAGCGTTGAAGTGGGTGGTGACTATGGCTACACCTTC. Protein product: CSVEVGGDYGYTF. The V and J genes are TRBV29-1 and TRBJ1-2, with no clear D. CDR1 is SQVTM, CDR2 ANQGSEA, per germline. The length of the CDR3 is 13 residues. Trimming stripped 1 base from V and 3 bases from J, with 9 bases between. The whole variable domain, remainder taken from reference TRBV29-1 and TRBJ1-2, is SAVISQKPSRDICQRGTSLTIQCQVDSQVTMMFWYRQQPGQSLTLIATANQGSEATYESGFVIDKFPISRPNLTFSTLTVSNMSPEDSSIYLCSVEVGGDYGYTFGSGTRLTVV.

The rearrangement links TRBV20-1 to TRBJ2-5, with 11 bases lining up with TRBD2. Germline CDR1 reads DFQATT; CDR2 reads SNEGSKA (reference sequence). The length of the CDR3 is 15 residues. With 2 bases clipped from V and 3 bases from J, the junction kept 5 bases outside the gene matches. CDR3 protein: CSARPPGLAEETQYF. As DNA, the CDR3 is TGCAGTGCTAGACCGCCGGGACTAGCGGAAGAGACCCAGTACTTC.

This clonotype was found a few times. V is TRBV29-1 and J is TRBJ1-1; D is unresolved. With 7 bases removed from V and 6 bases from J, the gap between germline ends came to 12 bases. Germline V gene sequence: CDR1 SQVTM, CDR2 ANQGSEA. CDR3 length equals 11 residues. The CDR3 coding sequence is TGCAGCGCAATACACAAAGCTGAAGCTTTCTTT. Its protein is CSAIHKAEAFF.

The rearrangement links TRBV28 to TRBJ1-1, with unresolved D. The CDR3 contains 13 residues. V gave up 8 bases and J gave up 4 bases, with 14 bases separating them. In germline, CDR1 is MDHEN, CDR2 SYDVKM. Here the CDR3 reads CASRPVSGTEAFF. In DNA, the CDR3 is TGTGCCAGCCGACCAGTTAGTGGCACTGAAGCTTTCTTT.

CDR3 loop: CASSFRTASNQPQHF. The CDR3 DNA is TGTGCCAGCAGCTTTCGGACAGCCAGCAATCAGCCCCAGCATTTT. The genes are TRBV7-2 and TRBJ1-5, with a possible D match to TRBD1 (6 bases). In germline, CDR1 is SGHTA, CDR2 FQGNSA. CDR3 length: 15 residues. The V end was cut by 3 bases, the J end by 1 base, with 10 bases between.